The 28 T cell receptor beta chains below all came from one sample that was sequenced in a study of blood T cell repertoires in COVID-19. Clones were read by immunoSEQ multiplex PCR, and TCRdb kept only the in-frame ones, dropping some. The table includes roughly 200,000 clones, around nine tenths detected once. Sequencing used PBMCs or T cells enriched from blood (not recorded which). The receptors here all came from a man younger than 45 in a cohort exposed to, infected with or recovered from COVID-19 (not recorded which).

The genes are TRBV14 and TRBJ2-1, with 8 bases aligning to TRBD2. The CDR3 length is 16 residues. With 0 bases clipped from V and 3 bases from J, the junction kept 4 bases outside the gene matches. CDR1 SGHDN and CDR2 FVKESK come from the germline V gene. The CDR3 nucleotides read TGTGCCAGCAGCCAAGAAACAGCGGGGGTCTACAATGAGCAGTTCTTC. It is translated as CASSQETAGVYNEQFF. The variable domain in full, completed from reference TRBV14 and TRBJ2-1, reads EAGVTQFPSHSVIEKGQTVTLRCDPISGHDNLYWYRRVMGKEIKFLLHFVKESKQDESGMPNNRFLAERTGGTYSTLKVQPAELEDSGVYFCASSQETAGVYNEQFFGPGTRLTVL.

The chain employs TRBV6-6 and TRBJ1-1, with 7 bases matching TRBD1. The CDR3 length is 18 residues. J gave up 1 base and V 5 bases, and 16 bases lay outside the gene matches. The germline gives CDR1 MNHNY, CDR2 SVGAGI (reference sequence). CDR3 residues: CASSLSRPTGTANTEAFF. CDR3 coding DNA: TGTGCCAGCAGTCTCTCTCGCCCGACCGGGACAGCGAACACTGAAGCTTTCTTT.

The chain couples TRBV3-1 (or the pseudogene TRBV3-2) to TRBJ1-1; D uncertain. V dropped 1 base and J dropped 0 bases, with 9 bases sitting between them. Germline CDR1 and CDR2: LGHDT and YNNKEL (reference sequence). This CDR3 spans 15 amino acids. CDR3 sequence reads: CASSQGTDMNTEAFF. The CDR3 nucleotides read TGTGCCAGCAGCCAAGGTACAGACATGAACACTGAAGCTTTCTTT.

CDR3 sequence: CASSFLGGPFRGYTF. The CDR3 DNA follows: TGTGCCAGCAGTTTCTTAGGGGGCCCGTTTCGTGGCTACACCTTC. The genes are TRBV28 and TRBJ1-2, with 7 nucleotides matching TRBD1. J gave up 7 bases and V 3 bases, and 11 bases lay outside the gene matches. There are 15 residues in the CDR3. Germline V gene sequence: CDR1 MDHEN, CDR2 SYDVKM.

The chain recombines TRBV27 with TRBJ1-6; D is possibly TRBD1 (5 bases). CDR1 is MNHEY, CDR2 SMNVEV, per germline (reference sequence). CDR3 length: 15 residues. Trimming left V 2 bases short and J 6 bases short, with 11 bases between. In nucleotides, the CDR3 is TGTGCCAGCAGTTTACAGGGTAGGGGTAATTCACCCCTCCACTTT. This translates into CASSLQGRGNSPLHF.

The CDR3 coding sequence is TGTGCCAGCAGTTCCCTTAGTTGGGGGGAAAACATTCAGTACTTC. As protein: CASSSLSWGENIQYF. The genes are TRBV27 and TRBJ2-4, with D perhaps matching TRBD2 (6 bases). Trimming cost V 4 bases and J 5 bases, with 15 bases left between them. The CDR3 extends over 15 amino acids. Germline CDR1 is MNHEY and CDR2 is SMNVEV (reference sequence).

The chain uses TRBV19 and TRBJ1-5, with 8 bases that match TRBD1. Germline V CDR1 and CDR2: LNHDA, SQIVND (reference sequence). The CDR3 length is 15 residues. V shed 5 bases and J 5 bases; nucleotides not matched to a gene: 8. Here the CDR3 reads CASSLRTGWDQPQHF. CDR3 sequence (DNA): TGTGCCAGTAGTCTACGGACAGGGTGGGATCAGCCCCAGCATTTT.

V and J are TRBV19 and TRBJ2-4; 10 bases map to TRBD1. CDR1 is LNHDA and CDR2 is SQIVND in the germline V gene (reference sequence). The CDR3 length is 14 residues. The junction had 5 bases not matched to a gene; V was cut back by 5 bases and J by 7 bases. The CDR3 coding sequence is TGTGCCAGTAGTCCGCGGACAGGGGGGAACATTCAGTACTTC. Its protein product is CASSPRTGGNIQYF.

This clone occurred once. This rearrangement joins TRBV12-3 or TRBV12-4 to TRBJ1-3; the D is unclear. V gave up 8 bases and J gave up 4 bases, with 12 bases separating them. The CDR3 consists of 13 residues. The CDR3 loop reads CASSWAGGNTIYF. The CDR3 DNA reads TGTGCCAGCTCTTGGGCTGGGGGAAACACCATATATTTT.

The sample holds one count of this clone. V and J are TRBV27 and TRBJ2-4; 7 positions match TRBD1. Losses at the gene ends were 4 bases for V and 0 bases for J; bases not matched to a gene: 9. Germline CDR1 and CDR2: MNHEY and SMNVEV (reference sequence). The CDR3 loop spans 17 amino acids. Here the CDR3 DNA reads TGTGCCAGCAGTTACCGGACAGGAGGATTAGCCAAAAACATTCAGTACTTC. Translation gives CASSYRTGGLAKNIQYF.

This clone was observed a single time. The rearrangement uses TRBV29-1 and TRBJ1-5; weak D call: TRBD1 (5 bases). The germline V and J ends were trimmed by 4 bases and 6 bases, with 19 bases remaining between them. Germline V CDR1 and CDR2: SQVTM, ANQGSEA. The CDR3 has 15 amino acids. CDR3 nucleotide sequence: TGCAGCGTTGGGGAGGGAGGGGAGAGGTCTCAGCCCCAGCATTTT. Translation gives CSVGEGGERSQPQHF.

The chain has TRBV5-1 and TRBJ2-3; 7 positions match TRBD1. CDR3 size: 14 residues. V was pared by 5 bases and J by 5 bases, with 8 bases of the junction left unmatched. Germline CDR1 and CDR2: SGHRS and YFSETQ. CDR3 DNA sequence: TGCGCCAGCAGAGCCACAGGGGTGGAAGATACGCAGTATTTT. This codes for CASRATGVEDTQYF.

In its sample, this clone was seen once. The rearrangement uses TRBV11-2 and TRBJ2-2; D remains unclear. Germline assignment: CDR1 SGHAT and CDR2 FQNNGV. This CDR3 is built from 16 residues. Trimming removed 2 bases at V and 7 bases at J, with 17 bases between. The CDR3 sequence is CASSLRRIQRGGELFF. The CDR3 region has the DNA TGTGCCAGCAGCTTACGGCGGATACAACGAGGCGGGGAGCTGTTTTTT.

The chain is built from TRBV4-1 and TRBJ1-5; 10 nucleotides match TRBD1. CDR1 is MGHRA, CDR2 YSYEKL, per germline. This CDR3 is 15 amino acids long. After removal of 2 bases from V and 4 bases from J, the junction contained 2 bases not matched to a gene. Here the CDR3 reads CASSQPGQGNQPQHF. Written as DNA, the CDR3 is TGCGCCAGCAGCCAACCGGGACAGGGGAATCAGCCCCAGCATTTT.

J is TRBJ2-4 and V is TRBV4-1; TRBD1 might be the D (6 bases). Germline V gene sequence: CDR1 MGHRA, CDR2 YSYEKL. This CDR3 comprises 17 residues. V shed 0 bases and J shed 1 base, with 13 bases lying between them. This CDR3 reads CASSQDSGRGAKNIQYF. The CDR3 DNA is TGCGCCAGCAGCCAAGATTCGGGCAGGGGTGCCAAAAACATTCAGTACTTC.

The V and J genes are TRBV20-1 and TRBJ2-4; D is undetermined. Germline CDR1 and CDR2: DFQATT and SNEGSKA (reference sequence). This CDR3 region has 13 residues. V lost 3 bases, J lost 3 bases, and 9 bases lay in between. As DNA, the CDR3 is TGCAGTGCTAGTTTTGTAGTCAAAAACATTCAGTACTTC. Residues: CSASFVVKNIQYF.

The chain links TRBV5-6 to TRBJ2-7, with a weak D call TRBD2 (5 bases). The CDR3 has 16 residues. The V and J ends lost 1 base and 4 bases respectively, with 18 bases between them. CDR1 and CDR2 (germline): SGHDT, YYEEEE. The CDR3 sequence: CASSLRPQRVRYEQYF. The CDR3 DNA reads as TGTGCCAGCAGCTTGAGGCCCCAGAGGGTAAGATACGAGCAGTACTTC.

This clone has a handful of counts. The chain is built from TRBV5-6 and TRBJ1-3; 7 bases fit TRBD1. CDR1 is SGHDT, CDR2 YYEEEE, per germline. The CDR3 runs to 15 residues. With 3 bases clipped from V and 1 base from J, the junction kept 4 bases outside the gene matches. The DNA for the CDR3 is TGTGCCAGCAGCTCACCGACAGGGTCTGGAAACACCATATATTTT. This gives the protein CASSSPTGSGNTIYF.

This rearrangement joins TRBV23-1 to TRBJ2-7; 8 positions match TRBD1. TRBV23-1 is annotated as an ORF whose role is uncertain. This CDR3 region has 14 residues. With V trimmed by 9 bases and J by 3 bases, 10 bases remained unmatched. The CDR3 spells CASARTGSNYEQYF. The CDR3 bases are TGCGCCAGTGCCCGGACAGGGTCCAACTACGAGCAGTACTTC.

The chain recombines TRBV6-5 with TRBJ1-2; D is undetermined. The CDR3 sequence is 13 residues long. V was trimmed by 7 bases and J by 3 bases, leaving 12 bases between them. Germline V gene sequence: CDR1 MNHEY, CDR2 SVGAGI. The DNA of the CDR3 is TGTGCCAGCACAAAAGGTCGGGACTATGGCTACACCTTC. It yields the protein CASTKGRDYGYTF.

The V call is TRBV18, the J call TRBJ1-4; 7 bases are a match to TRBD1. With 4 bases clipped from V and 8 bases from J, the junction kept 10 bases outside the gene matches. There are 15 residues in the CDR3. The germline V gene encodes CDR1 KGHSH and CDR2 LQKENI. The CDR3 DNA sequence: TGTGCCAGCTCACGAAACAGGGGCGAGGGAGAAAAACTGTTTTTT. Translated, it gives CASSRNRGEGEKLFF.

The chain is built from TRBV5-5 and TRBJ2-7; possibly TRBD1 for D (6 bases). The V and J ends lost 3 bases and 6 bases respectively, with 19 bases between them. CDR3 length: 15 residues. In germline, CDR1 is SGHKS, CDR2 YYEKEE (reference sequence). CDR3 protein: CASSSNRNRVLEQYF. The CDR3 coding sequence is TGTGCCAGCAGCTCCAATCGGAACAGGGTACTCGAGCAGTACTTC.

The count of this clone is one. This chain joins TRBV21-1 and TRBJ1-1; TRBD1, the D gene given by the table, was not confirmed from the DNA. TRBV21-1 is a documented pseudogene. The CDR3 consists of 15 residues. The CDR3 spells CASSKWTGRDTEAFF. The DNA for the CDR3 is TGTGCCAGCAGCAAATGGACAGGGAGGGACACTGAAGCTTTCTTT.

V gene TRBV6-5 combines with J gene TRBJ1-6; TRBD1 matches 7 bases. CDR3 length: 15 amino acids. From germline, CDR1 is MNHEY and CDR2 SVGAGI. With V trimmed by 2 bases and J by 5 bases, 3 bases remained unmatched. The CDR3 DNA follows: TGTGCCAGCAGTTACGACAGGGCCGATAATTCACCCCTCCACTTT. Translating gives CASSYDRADNSPLHF.

V is TRBV5-4 and J is TRBJ2-2; 14 bases agree with TRBD2. The CDR3 contains 16 residues. With V trimmed by 2 bases and J by 5 bases, 2 bases remained unmatched. CDR1 and CDR2 (germline): SGHNT, YYREEE (reference sequence). The CDR3 sequence: CASSLGTSGRTGELFF. The CDR3 nucleotides read TGTGCCAGCAGCTTAGGGACTAGCGGGAGAACCGGGGAGCTGTTTTTT.

The chain links TRBV19 to TRBJ1-4; 7 bases align to TRBD1. The length of the CDR3 is 15 residues. The ends lost 5 bases at V and 0 bases at J; junction bases unmatched: 3. Germline V CDR1 and CDR2: LNHDA, SQIVND (reference sequence). The CDR3 region is CASSLGTATNEKLFF. DNA for the CDR3: TGTGCCAGTAGTCTCGGGACAGCAACTAATGAAAAACTGTTTTTT.

This rearrangement joins TRBV19 to TRBJ2-3; 11 bases align to TRBD2. Germline V gene sequence: CDR1 LNHDA, CDR2 SQIVND (reference sequence). Trimming took 4 bases from V and 1 from J; bases not matched to a gene: 13. This CDR3 region has 19 residues. In DNA form, the CDR3 reads TGTGCCAGTAGTAAAAACTTGGCTAGCGGGAGGTCCCGCACAGATACGCAGTATTTT. This codes for CASSKNLASGRSRTDTQYF.

This clone has a single count. The chain uses TRBV7-9 and TRBJ2-7; possible D gene TRBD1, 6 bases. V dropped 3 bases and J dropped 3 bases, with 15 bases sitting between them. This CDR3 is 15 amino acids long. Germline V lookup: CDR1 SEHNR, CDR2 FQNEAQ (reference sequence). CDR3 in amino acids: CASSFTSGVLYEQYF. The CDR3 DNA reads as TGTGCCAGCAGCTTCACTTCAGGGGTACTCTACGAGCAGTACTTC.